This TCR beta chain was identified during a study of identical twins. TCRdb re-analysed the 5' RACE reads in MiXCR, keeping a single row per CDR3 protein. The data contain around 530,000 distinct CDR3 sequences, roughly 15% of them singletons. These same data were also listed under a study on yellow fever vaccine responses in identical twins.

The origin of this receptor is a woman younger than 35 in good health. Sequencing was done on a sample of CD4+ T cells sorted from blood.

The CDR3 protein is CSVDSPSGSEQFF. In nucleotides, the CDR3 is TGCAGCGTTGATTCCCCCTCCGGGAGCGAGCAGTTCTTC. The gene calls are TRBV29-1 and TRBJ2-1; weak D call: TRBD2 (6 bases). The V gene's germline CDR1 is SQVTM and CDR2 ANQGSEA. The CDR3 runs 13 residues. The germline V and J ends were trimmed by 3 bases and 10 bases, with 16 bases remaining between them.